This T cell receptor beta chain came from a study of blood T cell repertoires in COVID-19. The CDR3 is 12 amino acids. Looked up from germline, CDR1 is SQVTM and CDR2 is ANQGSEA. V lost 7 bases to trimming and J lost 4 bases; unmatched junction nucleotides: 4. The method was immunoSEQ multiplex PCR; TCRdb's version includes in-frame clones alone and lacks a portion of them. This table has approximately 390,000 clones, 88% appearing once. Participant age was roughly 18 to 100 years, and participants resided in 25 or so US areas. In assigning cohorts, the study relied on participant-reported clinical history.

This TCR was sampled from a woman in her 40s with acute COVID-19. Sequencing was carried out using PBMCs or T cells enriched from blood (not recorded which). The chain couples TRBV29-1 to TRBJ2-1; 7 bases line up with TRBD1. This CDR3 is CSGWTGYNEQFF. Written as DNA, the CDR3 is TGCAGCGGTTGGACAGGATACAATGAGCAGTTCTTC.